This paragraph covers one TCR beta chain sequence. The antigen is not known. The data derive from a study of CD8 T cells in ankylosing spondylitis. Each CDR3 protein is one row after TCRdb ran MiXCR on the 5' RACE reads. The table lists a few hundred thousand distinct CDR3 sequences, about 13% of them singletons, with around 7% in the top ten. Whole-study results and caveats: A motif in TCR beta, a set of roughly eight highly homologous variants, appeared characteristic of ankylosing spondylitis blood.

CDR1 and CDR2 from the germline V gene are SGHRS and YFSETQ. The CDR3 is 16 residues long. J was trimmed by 0 bases and V by 1 base; bases with no gene match: 2. Sequenced: blood, either unsorted or a sorted T cell fraction (not recorded which). The source of this sequence is a male donor with ankylosing spondylitis. V usage is TRBV5-1 and J usage is TRBJ2-2; TRBD1 aligns across 8 bases. In DNA form, the CDR3 reads TGCGCCAGCAGCTTGATGGGACAGGCGAACACCGGGGAGCTGTTTTTT. Residues: CASSLMGQANTGELFF.